The next 16 T cell receptor beta chains were all read from a single sample in a study of T cells in Graves' hyperthyroidism and ophthalmopathy. TCR beta CDR3 region amplification was performed from RNA transcripts. An initial round of RT-PCR targeting the TCR CDR3 relied on the HTBI primer set. TCRdb fed the multiplex PCR reads into MiXCR, producing one record per CDR3 protein. This sample carries approximately 590,000 distinct CDR3 sequences, roughly 46% of them seen once, and the ten largest clones take about 7.8%. Sequencing was done on a sample of peripheral blood or thyroid tissue (not recorded which). Source of these receptors: a woman in her late teens or twenties with Graves' hyperthyroidism.

This clonotype was found a few times. The rearrangement links TRBV29-1 to TRBJ1-5; perhaps TRBD1 as D (6 bases). The CDR3 is 11 amino acids. V dropped 8 bases and J dropped 7 bases, with 12 bases sitting between them. Germline V lookup: CDR1 SQVTM, CDR2 ANQGSEA. CDR3 coding DNA: TGCAGCTTAGGGGGTGAACAGCCCCAGCATTTT. Amino acids: CSLGGEQPQHF.

Only one count was recorded for this clonotype. The chain is built from TRBV5-1 and TRBJ1-2; D call uncertain. The CDR3 totals 16 residues. Germline loops: CDR1 SGHRS, CDR2 YFSETQ. Trimming removed 0 bases from V and 2 bases from J, with 14 bases in between. The DNA for the CDR3 is TGCGCCAGCAGCTTGGGAGGTTCGACGACGAACTATGGCTACACCTTC. Amino acids: CASSLGGSTTNYGYTF.

This clonotype has only one observation. This sequence joins TRBV5-1 and TRBJ2-5; 10 nucleotides agree with TRBD1. The DNA end lines up better with TRBJ2-1; the J call may be wrong. The germline CDR1 and CDR2 sequences are SGHRS and YFSETQ. The CDR3 contains 12 residues. In nucleotides, the CDR3 is TGCGCCAGCAGCGGGACAGGGGATGAGCAGTTCTTC. Amino acid sequence: CASSGTGDEQFF.

The chain has TRBV4-1 and TRBJ2-5; D is uncertain. CDR3 length: 13 amino acids. Per germline, CDR1 MGHRA and CDR2 YSYEKL. The V end was cut by 2 bases, the J end by 1 base, with 5 bases between. The CDR3 protein is CASSQWLQETQYF. DNA for the CDR3: TGCGCCAGCAGCCAATGGCTCCAAGAGACCCAGTACTTC.

In this sample, this clonotype turned up a few times. In nucleotides, the CDR3 is TGTGCCAGCAGCTTAGGCCCACCGAACTACGAGCAGTACTTC. Amino acid sequence: CASSLGPPNYEQYF. V gene TRBV11-2 combines with J gene TRBJ2-7; D not certain. V shed 1 base and J shed 3 bases, with 10 bases lying between them. The CDR3 totals 14 residues. CDR1 and CDR2 from the germline V gene are SGHAT and FQNNGV.

This clonotype was seen a few times. The junction departs from germline at one end; a sequencing error may be responsible. This chain links TRBV7-9 with TRBJ1-2; D may be TRBD1 (5 bases). Germline assignment: CDR1 SEHNR and CDR2 FQNEAQ (reference sequence). The CDR3 runs to 14 residues. CDR3 sequence reads: CASSQDLGAEGYTF. DNA of the CDR3: TGCGCCAGCAGCCAAGATTTAGGGGCGGAGGGCTACACCTTC.

This clonotype came up a few times. The rearrangement joins TRBV2 to TRBJ2-7; 8 bases align to TRBD2. Looked up from germline, CDR1 is SNHLY and CDR2 is FYNNEI. Trimming took 7 bases from V and 1 from J; bases not matched to a gene: 6. This CDR3 has 14 residues. CDR3 in amino acids: CASIRLAGSYEQYF. The DNA for the CDR3 is TGTGCCAGCATTCGCCTAGCGGGTTCCTACGAGCAGTACTTC. The full variable domain, in which reference TRBV2 and TRBJ2-7 provide the parts outside the CDR3, is EPEVTQTPSHQVTQMGQEVILRCVPISNHLYFYWYRQILGQKVEFLVSFYNNEISEKSEIFDDQFSVERPDGSNFTLKIRSTKLEDSAMYFCASIRLAGSYEQYFGPGTRLTVT.

CDR3 DNA: TGTGCCACGAGACACCGGACAGGGGGCAATCAGCCCCAGTACTTC. It translates to CATRHRTGGNQPQYF. The chain joins TRBV10-3 to TRBJ2-5; 11 nucleotides line up with TRBD1. CDR1 is ENHRY, CDR2 SYGVKD, per germline. This CDR3 spans 15 amino acids. The ends lost 10 bases at V and 9 bases at J; junction bases unmatched: 16.

This sequence joins TRBV10-3 and TRBJ2-7, with D perhaps TRBD1 (5 bases). Germline V gives CDR1 ENHRY, CDR2 SYGVKD. The V gene lost 4 bases and the J gene lost 7 bases, with 14 bases spanning the gap. The CDR3 has 13 residues. CDR3 DNA: TGTGCCATCAGTGTCGCAGGGATCGGTGAGCAGTACTTC. Its translation is CAISVAGIGEQYF.

The chain has TRBV7-9 and TRBJ1-1; TRBD1 aligns across 7 bases. The germline CDR1 and CDR2 sequences are SEHNR and FQNEAQ (reference sequence). The trim removed 6 bases at V and 5 bases at J, leaving 9 bases unmatched. The CDR3 is 14 residues long. The CDR3 region has the DNA TGTGCCAGCAGTCTCCAGGGGGTTGATACTGAAGCTTTCTTT. Protein sequence: CASSLQGVDTEAFF.

Regarding this clonotype: One end of the junction is discordant with germline, which a read error may explain. V gene TRBV7-9 combines with J gene TRBJ1-1; 10 nucleotides agree with TRBD1. Germline V gene sequence: CDR1 SEHNR, CDR2 FQNEAQ (reference sequence). This CDR3 has 15 residues. CDR3 residues: CASSGEGTGVPEASF. The CDR3 DNA follows: TGTGCCAGCAGCGGAGAGGGGACAGGGGTTCCTGAAGCTTCCTTT. Full variable domain (remainder filled in from reference TRBV7-9 and TRBJ1-1): DTGVSQNPRHKITKRGQNVTFRCDPISEHNRLYWYRQTLGQGPEFLTYFQNEAQLEKSRLLSDRFSAERPKGSFSTLEIQRTEQGDSAMYLCASSGEGTGVPEASFGQGTRLTVV.

The table lists this clonotype with a few counts. The gene calls are TRBV20-1 and TRBJ1-2; D perhaps matches TRBD1 (6 bases). Germline CDR1 reads DFQATT; CDR2 reads SNEGSKA (reference sequence). Trimming removed 4 bases at V and 5 bases at J, with 14 bases between. There are 13 residues in the CDR3. CDR3 region: CSAIQGMEYGYTF. The CDR3 DNA reads TGCAGTGCTATACAGGGTATGGAGTATGGCTACACCTTC.

The rearrangement joins TRBV2 to TRBJ1-1; 11 nucleotides agree with TRBD1. The germline CDR1 and CDR2 sequences are SNHLY and FYNNEI. The CDR3 spans 14 residues. The V segment lost 8 bases and the J segment 2 bases; nucleotides outside the gene matches: 4. The DNA of the CDR3 is TGTGCCAGCGGGACAGGGGGACGTAACACTGAAGCTTTCTTT. Translation gives CASGTGGRNTEAFF.

This sequence joins TRBV27 and TRBJ2-7; maybe TRBD1 (6 bases). The CDR3 has 13 residues. Trimming took off 8 bases at V and 5 bases at J, with 16 bases between the two ends. Germline values: CDR1 MNHEY, CDR2 SMNVEV (reference sequence). Written as DNA, the CDR3 is TGTGCCAGCTGTGGGGCAGGGGTCCACGAGCAGTACTTC. This gives the protein CASCGAGVHEQYF.

Notes on this clonotype: A read error may account for a junction end that differs from germline. This chain connects TRBV7-3 to TRBJ1-2; 10 bases match TRBD1. There are 14 residues in the CDR3. Per germline, CDR1 SGHTA and CDR2 FQGTGA. The CDR3 sequence is CASSPPGQGSGYTF. CDR3 nucleotide sequence: TGCGCCAGCAGCCCACCGGGACAGGGGAGTGGCTACACCTTC. Supplemented by reference TRBV7-3 and TRBJ1-2, the full variable domain reads GAGVSQTPSNKVTEKGKYVELRCDPISGHTALYWYRQSLGQGPEFLIYFQGTGAADDSGLPNDRFFAVRPEGSVSTLKIQRTERGDSAVYLCASSPPGQGSGYTFGSGTRLTVV.

V usage is TRBV7-9 and J usage is TRBJ2-7, with TRBD2 matching 10 bases. Germline CDR1 SEHNR, CDR2 FQNEAQ (reference sequence). The junction had 7 bases not matched to a gene; V was cut back by 5 bases and J by 0 bases. The CDR3 covers 16 residues. The CDR3 DNA reads as TGTGCCAGCAGCCAGTCACTAGCGGGGAGCTCCTACGAGCAGTACTTC. Translation gives CASSQSLAGSSYEQYF.